This TCR beta chain is drawn from a study of vaccination effects on CD4 cells after COVID-19. Study-wide context: It was a median of 72 days after the second dose that post-vaccine samples were obtained. Study-wide points: Few convalescent patients were studied, and early post-infection samples were lacking.

Sequenced by immunoSEQ multiplex PCR; TCRdb stores in-frame clones only, minus some. The data contain 17,000 or so clones, about 76% of them singletons. Antigen-specific CD4+ T cells were first expanded with viral peptide pools by the ViraFEST assay and only then sequenced. Researchers isolated CD4+ T cells once 9 to 11 days of culture had elapsed. Infection dated between March and December 2020, before the Alpha, Beta and Delta variants reached the United States. Subjects were given two BNT162b2 or mRNA-1273 vaccine doses. Each well held 2 million to 2.5 million PBMC cultured with 7.5 to 10 ug/ml peptides and about 9.7 IU/ml IL-2. A remark on this clone: Its antigen is undetermined.

V lost 0 bases to trimming and J lost 6 bases; unmatched junction nucleotides: 14. CDR3 length: 17 residues. The germline V gene has CDR1 SGHRS and CDR2 YFSETQ. The chain recombines TRBV5-1 with TRBJ2-5; 7 nucleotides align to TRBD2. The clonotype comes from a human donor who had a prior SARS-CoV-2 infection. The material sequenced was CD4+ T cells from PBMCs cultured with SARS-CoV-2 spike peptides, taken after COVID-19 vaccination. In DNA, the CDR3 is TGCGCCAGCAGCTTGGCTTACCGGGGGGACTCTTTAAAGACCCAGTACTTC. This codes for CASSLAYRGDSLKTQYF.